A selection of T cell receptor beta chains follows, all from one sample in a study of T cell repertoires in cytomegalovirus infection. TCRdb processed the reads anew with MiXCR; each CDR3 protein has one entry. The table lists about 310,000 distinct CDR3 sequences, 8% to 10% of them singletons. The specimen was PBMCs. The source is a human donor in good health (CMV status not recorded). Some clones in this sample may be carry-over from other donors' samples. Each CDR3 is given with its conserved first and last residue. Fields, in order: clone size, J gene, V gene, D gene, CDR3 protein, CDR3 DNA. A D gene is named only where the DNA matches it firmly. Rows may omit the clone size; those that give it use once, few, many or a size class.

clone size: many
J gene: TRBJ2-3
V gene: TRBV14
D gene: -
CDR3 protein: CASSHLQIQTDTQYF
CDR3 DNA: TGTGCCAGCAGCCACTTGCAGATTCAAACAGATACGCAGTATTTT

clone size: many
J gene: TRBJ2-2
V gene: TRBV20-1
D gene: -
CDR3 protein: CSARTTQKGGSGELFF
CDR3 DNA: TGCAGTGCTAGAACAACCCAAAAGGGGGGCTCCGGGGAGCTGTTTTTT

clone size: few
J gene: TRBJ1-2
V gene: TRBV24-1
D gene: -
CDR3 protein: CATSDQLGRNYGYTF
CDR3 DNA: TGTGCCACCAGTGACCAGTTGGGACGGAACTATGGCTACACCTTC

clone size: many
J gene: TRBJ2-2
V gene: TRBV12-3/TRBV12-4
D gene: -
CDR3 protein: CASSLGPGDTGELFF
CDR3 DNA: TGTGCCAGCAGTTTGGGACCCGGGGACACCGGGGAGCTGTTTTTT

clone size: -
J gene: TRBJ2-2
V gene: TRBV27
D gene: -
CDR3 protein: CASTSPGDSGELFF
CDR3 DNA: TGTGCCAGCACCTCACCCGGGGATTCCGGGGAGCTGTTTTTT

clone size: many
J gene: TRBJ1-4
V gene: TRBV7-6
D gene: -
CDR3 protein: CASSPVFGAEKLFF
CDR3 DNA: TGTGCCAGCAGCCCCGTGTTTGGGGCTGAAAAACTGTTTTTT

clone size: few
J gene: TRBJ2-5
V gene: TRBV5-1
D gene: TRBD2
CDR3 protein: CASSLGVAGGQETQYF
CDR3 DNA: TGCGCCAGCAGCTTGGGAGTCGCGGGGGGCCAAGAGACCCAGTACTTC

clone size: many
J gene: TRBJ2-3
V gene: TRBV20-1
D gene: TRBD2
CDR3 protein: CSARYLAGADTQYF
CDR3 DNA: TGCAGTGCTAGATATCTAGCGGGGGCGGATACGCAGTATTTT

clone size: many
J gene: TRBJ1-1
V gene: TRBV19
D gene: -
CDR3 protein: CASSGTASIAFF
CDR3 DNA: TGTGCCAGTAGTGGGACGGCGTCGATAGCTTTCTTT

clone size: many
J gene: TRBJ2-2
V gene: TRBV9
D gene: -
CDR3 protein: CASKGFSGELFF
CDR3 DNA: TGTGCCAGCAAGGGGTTTAGCGGGGAGCTGTTTTTT